This is a list of T cell receptor beta chains from one sample in a study of technical replicates of blood from a few donors. The assay was immunoSEQ multiplex PCR, and TCRdb's table has in-frame clones only and misses some. The sample shows about 75,000 clones, roughly 91% of them seen only once. Sequencing was carried out using T cells isolated from PBMCs. These TCRs come from a human donor in good health. Some clones in this sample may be carry-over from other donors' samples. The CDR3 runs from the conserved cysteine through the conserved F or W. Each record gives: J gene, clone size, V gene, D gene, CDR3 protein, CDR3 DNA. D genes are given only for firm matches. Clone sizes are given selectively: once, few, many, or a class where the clone is expanded.

TRBJ1-2	NA	TRBV7-9	NA	CASSSVSNYGYTF	TGTGCCAGCAGCTCCGTGTCTAACTATGGCTACACCTTC
TRBJ1-6	NA	TRBV7-9	NA	CASSLAFSGEPLHF	TGTGCCAGCAGCTTAGCCTTTAGCGGGGAGCCCCTCCACTTT
TRBJ2-3	NA	TRBV14	NA	CASSQDLSGSTDTQYF	TGTGCCAGCAGCCAAGATCTCAGCGGGAGCACAGATACGCAGTATTTT
TRBJ1-6	NA	TRBV30	NA	CAWSAGRVNSPLHF	TGTGCCTGGAGTGCCGGGAGGGTGAATTCACCCCTCCACTTT
TRBJ1-4	NA	TRBV2	TRBD1	CASRGTGGGEKLFF	TGTGCCAGCAGGGGGACAGGGGGAGGTGAAAAACTGTTTTTT
TRBJ1-2	NA	TRBV9	TRBD1	CASSGPGTAYGYTF	TGTGCCAGCAGCGGACCCGGGACAGCCTATGGCTACACCTTC
TRBJ1-1	NA	TRBV7-2	NA	CASSFRQAVMRTEAFF	TGTGCCAGCAGCTTTCGTCAGGCTGTAATGAGAACTGAAGCTTTCTTT
TRBJ2-3	NA	TRBV4-1	NA	CASSPPGGTVVDTQYF	TGCGCCAGCAGCCCTCCGGGTGGGACTGTGGTAGATACGCAGTATTTT
TRBJ2-3	NA	TRBV4-2	NA	CASSQEGASGFADTQYF	TGTGCCAGCAGCCAAGAAGGCGCCAGCGGCTTCGCAGATACGCAGTATTTT
TRBJ1-1	NA	TRBV25-1	TRBD1	CASSKHRDSSEAFF	TGTGCCAGCAGCAAACACCGGGACAGCTCTGAAGCTTTCTTT
TRBJ1-2	NA	TRBV6-5	TRBD1	CASSSESRGYSGYTF	TGTGCCAGCAGTTCCGAATCCAGGGGGTACAGTGGCTACACCTTC
TRBJ1-2	NA	TRBV10-3	NA	CAISEVWLQF	TGTGCCATCAGTGAGGTCTGGTTACAATTC
TRBJ1-6	once	TRBV9	TRBD1	CASREGQGGNSPLHF	TGTGCCAGCAGAGAGGGACAGGGGGGTAATTCACCCCTCCACTTT
TRBJ1-2	NA	TRBV19	TRBD1	CASSIVIPRTGNYGYTF	TGTGCCAGTAGTATAGTAATCCCCCGGACAGGGAACTATGGCTACACCTTC
TRBJ2-7	once	TRBV4-1	TRBD2	CASGEGTALSSYEQYF	TGCGCCAGCGGGGAGGGGACTGCACTCTCCTCCTACGAGCAGTACTTC
TRBJ1-6	NA	TRBV4-1	TRBD1	CASSRPGQSSYNSPLHF	TGCGCCAGCAGCCGACCGGGACAGAGCTCCTATAATTCACCCCTCCACTTT
TRBJ1-1	NA	TRBV5-8	TRBD1	CASRKRTGVNTEAFF	TGTGCCAGCAGAAAGAGGACAGGGGTGAACACTGAAGCTTTCTTT
TRBJ1-5	NA	TRBV7-9	NA	CASGSGQPQHF	TGTGCCAGCGGTTCGGGTCAGCCCCAGCATTTT
TRBJ2-1	NA	TRBV2	TRBD2	CASRVLAGADNEQFF	TGTGCCAGCAGAGTTCTAGCGGGAGCCGACAATGAGCAGTTCTTC
TRBJ2-2	NA	TRBV5-1	NA	CASSSDATAIRRGELFF	TGCGCCAGCAGCTCGGATGCAACAGCTATCCGTCGCGGGGAGCTGTTTTTT
TRBJ2-2	NA	TRBV7-8	NA	CASSLGAIGELFF	TGTGCCAGCAGCTTAGGCGCGATCGGGGAGCTGTTTTTT
TRBJ1-2	NA	TRBV19	NA	CASSLGGVDGYTF	TGTGCCAGTAGTCTGGGTGGAGTTGATGGCTACACCTTC
TRBJ2-5	NA	TRBV5-4	NA	CASSDSTQETQYF	TGTGCCAGCAGCGATTCCACACAAGAGACCCAGTACTTC
TRBJ1-1	few	TRBV19	TRBD1	CASSMAGTANTEAFF	TGTGCCAGTAGTATGGCCGGGACAGCGAACACTGAAGCTTTCTTT
TRBJ2-7	NA	TRBV28	NA	CASSLLQGYEQYF	TGTGCCAGCAGTTTACTCCAGGGGTACGAGCAGTACTTC
TRBJ2-7	NA	TRBV29-1	TRBD1	CSVWAGSTGGISYEQYF	TGCAGCGTCTGGGCGGGTTCCACAGGGGGAATCTCCTACGAGCAGTACTTC
TRBJ2-1	NA	TRBV28	NA	CASSFRRNEQFF	TGTGCCAGCAGTTTCAGGAGGAATGAGCAGTTCTTC
TRBJ2-7	NA	TRBV7-7	NA	CASSLQNQQYF	TGTGCCAGCAGCTTACAGAACCAGCAGTACTTC
TRBJ1-1	few	TRBV7-9	TRBD1	CAIRRDRDAEAFF	TGTGCCATACGCCGGGACAGGGATGCTGAAGCTTTCTTT
TRBJ2-5	NA	TRBV29-1	NA	CSAILLGTSGTQYF	TGCAGCGCCATACTTCTCGGAACTAGTGGGACCCAGTACTTC
TRBJ2-3	NA	TRBV9	TRBD2	CASSVADSGGTFTDTQYF	TGTGCCAGCAGCGTAGCAGATAGCGGGGGAACTTTCACAGATACGCAGTATTTT
TRBJ1-2	NA	TRBV7-9	TRBD1	CASSVDRGSYYGYTF	TGTGCCAGCAGCGTGGACAGGGGAAGCTACTATGGCTACACCTTC
TRBJ2-1	NA	TRBV5-1	TRBD2	CASSLAGLGWGNEQFF	TGCGCCAGCAGCTTGGCCGGACTAGGGTGGGGCAATGAGCAGTTCTTC
TRBJ1-4	NA	TRBV28	NA	CASSLGGTNEKLFF	TGTGCCAGCAGTTTAGGGGGGACTAATGAAAAACTGTTTTTT
TRBJ2-1	NA	TRBV11-2	TRBD2	CASSLDSAGGYNEQFF	TGTGCCAGCAGCTTAGACTCTGCGGGAGGGTACAATGAGCAGTTCTTC
TRBJ2-7	once	TRBV21-1	NA	CASSNGLTGDNYEQYF	TGTGCCAGCAGCAACGGGCTGACAGGGGACAACTACGAGCAGTACTTC
TRBJ2-7	few	TRBV28	TRBD1	CASSRDRPSQYF	TGTGCCAGCAGTCGGGACAGGCCGAGCCAGTACTTC
TRBJ1-1	once	TRBV21-1	NA	CASTPIGGTEAFF	TGTGCCAGCACCCCTATAGGGGGCACTGAAGCTTTCTTT
TRBJ2-5	NA	TRBV18	NA	CASSPPRDRRETQYF	TGTGCCAGCTCACCACCGCGGGATCGGAGAGAGACCCAGTACTTC
TRBJ2-7	NA	TRBV18	TRBD1	CATSLLAGGNYEQYF	TGTGCCACCTCCCTTTTGGCAGGGGGAAACTACGAGCAGTACTTC
TRBJ2-3	NA	TRBV7-3	TRBD1	CASSFTGTGLTSTDTQYF	TGTGCCAGCAGCTTTACCGGGACAGGGCTTACTAGCACAGATACGCAGTATTTT
TRBJ1-5	NA	TRBV19	TRBD1	CASNDRVDQPQHF	TGTGCCAGTAATGACAGGGTAGACCAGCCCCAGCATTTT
TRBJ2-1	few	TRBV16	TRBD2	CASTAGTSGRPYNEQFF	TGTGCCAGCACCGCCGGGACTAGCGGGAGGCCCTACAATGAGCAGTTCTTC
TRBJ1-5	few	TRBV29-1	NA	CSVGLGTTNQPQHF	TGCAGCGTTGGTCTAGGGACAACGAATCAGCCCCAGCATTTT
TRBJ1-5	NA	TRBV28	NA	CASSLSGTNGLRQPQHF	TGTGCCAGCAGTTTATCAGGGACAAACGGCCTTCGACAGCCCCAGCATTTT
TRBJ2-3	NA	TRBV18	TRBD1	CASSPGQGSDRSLDTQYF	TGTGCCAGCTCACCGGGACAGGGTTCGGATAGGAGCTTAGATACGCAGTATTTT
TRBJ2-5	NA	TRBV5-4	NA	CASSPKTQYF	TGTGCCAGCAGCCCCAAGACCCAGTACTTC
TRBJ2-1	NA	TRBV19	TRBD2	CASSTRLAGGRTNEQFF	TGTGCCAGTAGTACTAGACTAGCGGGAGGCCGTACCAATGAGCAGTTCTTC
TRBJ2-5	NA	TRBV5-4	NA	CASSLSGPQETQYF	TGTGCCAGCAGCTTGAGCGGACCCCAAGAGACCCAGTACTTC
TRBJ1-1	NA	TRBV30	NA	CAWTRVNVAFF	TGTGCCTGGACCAGGGTAAATGTAGCTTTCTTT
TRBJ2-3	NA	TRBV12-5	NA	CASGSSTDTQYF	TGTGCTAGTGGCTCTAGCACAGATACGCAGTATTTT
TRBJ1-6	NA	TRBV28	NA	CASSLGQRRRQYSPLHF	TGTGCCAGCAGTTTAGGCCAAAGACGGCGGCAGTATTCACCCCTCCACTTT